The clone carrying this T cell receptor beta chain was detected only a few times. As yet, its antigen is unknown. The entry originates in a study of beta chain features in type 1 diabetes. Germline V lookup: CDR1 SGHTA, CDR2 FQGTGA. The length of the CDR3 is 14 residues. V was trimmed by 2 bases and J by 12 bases, leaving 14 bases between them. The study reverse transcribed the entire isolated RNA, so it sequenced expressed TCRB transcripts. Assay used: immunoSEQ multiplex PCR; TCRdb lists only in-frame clones, some missing. The repertoire holds a few hundred thousand clones, roughly 16% seen once, with about 0.085% in the top ten. CD45RO/CCR7/CD25/CD127/CD95/CD27 separated CD4+ naive, central memory, regulatory and stem cell-like memory cells by sorting. Without exception, sorted populations had purity beyond 95%. Broader study findings: Still unanswered here is whether HLA type influences TCRB rearrangement. Patients with Type 1 diabetes showed moderately but significantly shorter TCRB CDR3s in all four CD4+ subsets. In comparison with healthy donors, patients had naive, central memory and Treg TCRB repertoires that appeared more similar.

The receptor comes from a man aged 25 to 40 with type 1 diabetes. Sequencing used naive CD4+ T cells from blood. The chain carries TRBV7-3 and TRBJ2-6; D not resolved. The chain's CDR3 is CASSLRPGKGVLTF. The CDR3 nucleotides are TGTGCCAGCAGCTTACGCCCAGGAAAAGGCGTCCTGACTTTC.